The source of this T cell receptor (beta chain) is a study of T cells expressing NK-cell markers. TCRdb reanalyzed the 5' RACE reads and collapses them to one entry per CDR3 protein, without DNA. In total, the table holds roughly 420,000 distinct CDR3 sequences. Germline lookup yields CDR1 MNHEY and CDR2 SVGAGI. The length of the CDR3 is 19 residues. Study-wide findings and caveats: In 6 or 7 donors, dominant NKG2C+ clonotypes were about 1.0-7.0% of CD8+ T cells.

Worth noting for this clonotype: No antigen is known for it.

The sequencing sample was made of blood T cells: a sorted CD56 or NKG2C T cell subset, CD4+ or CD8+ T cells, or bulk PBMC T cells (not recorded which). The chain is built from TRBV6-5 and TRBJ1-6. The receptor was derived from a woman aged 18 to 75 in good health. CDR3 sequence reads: CASSYSTPTHSSYNSPLHF.